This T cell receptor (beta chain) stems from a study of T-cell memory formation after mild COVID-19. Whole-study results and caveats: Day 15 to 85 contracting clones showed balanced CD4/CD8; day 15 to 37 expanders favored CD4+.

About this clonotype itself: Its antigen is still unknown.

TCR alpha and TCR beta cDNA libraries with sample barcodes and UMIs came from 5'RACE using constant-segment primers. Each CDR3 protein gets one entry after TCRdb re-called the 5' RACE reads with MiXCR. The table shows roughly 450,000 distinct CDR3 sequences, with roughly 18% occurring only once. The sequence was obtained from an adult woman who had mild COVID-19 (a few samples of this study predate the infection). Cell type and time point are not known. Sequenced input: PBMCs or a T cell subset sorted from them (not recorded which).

Here the CDR3 reads CASSLERTGELFF. The CDR3, as DNA: TGTGCCAGCAGCTTAGAACGGACCGGGGAGCTGTTTTTT. The rearrangement links TRBV11-3 to TRBJ2-2, with D hard to call. The germline V gene has CDR1 SGHNT and CDR2 YENEEA. CDR3 length equals 13 residues. V gave up 0 bases and J gave up 5 bases, with 4 bases separating them. Looking up the rest from reference TRBV11-3 and TRBJ2-2 gives the full variable domain: EAGVVQSPRYKIIEKKQPVAFWCNPISGHNTLYWYLQNLGQGPELLIRYENEEAVDDSQLPKDRFSAERLKGVDSTLKIQPAELGDSAVYLCASSLERTGELFFGEGSRLTVL.